This TCR beta chain was recovered during a study of CD8+CD57+ T cells in acquired aplastic anemia. About the research overall: CD4+ cell libraries from healthy donors averaged about 11 million reads.

Looked up from germline, CDR1 is SQVTM and CDR2 is ANQGSEA. V was clipped by 6 bases and J by 2 bases; unmatched bases: 13. This CDR3 contains 16 residues. Genomic DNA, serving as template, underwent TCR beta VDJ and CDR3 profiling. TCRdb reanalysed the reads using MiXCR and keeps one entry per CDR3 protein. The table includes about 190,000 distinct CDR3 sequences, less than 65% detected once. Input material: sorted CD4+, CD8+, or CD8+CD57+ T cells (not recorded which) from PBMCs. This chain links TRBV29-1 with TRBJ2-7; TRBD1 agrees at 10 bases. This TCR came from a human donor in good health, serving as a control. CDR3 protein: CSVRPSGTGVTYEQYF. The CDR3 region has the DNA TGCAGCGTCCGACCTTCCGGGACAGGGGTCACCTACGAGCAGTACTTC.